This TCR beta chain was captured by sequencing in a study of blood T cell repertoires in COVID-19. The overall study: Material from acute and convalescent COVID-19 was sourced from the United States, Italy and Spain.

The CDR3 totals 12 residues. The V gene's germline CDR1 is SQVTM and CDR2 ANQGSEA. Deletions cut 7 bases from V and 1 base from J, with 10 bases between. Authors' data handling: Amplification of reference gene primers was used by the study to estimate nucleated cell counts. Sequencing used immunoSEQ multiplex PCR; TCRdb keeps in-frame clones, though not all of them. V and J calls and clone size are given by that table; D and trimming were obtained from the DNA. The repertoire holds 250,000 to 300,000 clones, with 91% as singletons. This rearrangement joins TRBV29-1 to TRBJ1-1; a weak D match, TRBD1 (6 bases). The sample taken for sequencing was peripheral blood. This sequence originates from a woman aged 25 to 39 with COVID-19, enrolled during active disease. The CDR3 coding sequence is TGCAGCGGGACAGACCCGAACACTGAAGCTTTCTTT. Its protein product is CSGTDPNTEAFF.